A single sample gave rise to the 19 T cell receptor beta chains below, sequenced in a study of siplizumab effects on memory and regulatory T cells. This table comes from immunoSEQ multiplex PCR, and its TCRdb copy is limited to in-frame clones, with some not included. The repertoire has approximately 91,000 clones, approximately 95% of them found once; the top ten carry about 18%. Specimen: CD8+ T cells sorted from blood. The receptors here all came from a human donor in good health.

The rearrangement links TRBV5-6 to TRBJ1-5, with TRBD1 matching over 9 bases. The trim removed 3 bases at V and 5 bases at J, leaving 6 bases unmatched. The CDR3 runs 15 residues. Germline V gene lookup returns CDR1 SGHDT and CDR2 YYEEEE. The CDR3 DNA follows: TGTGCCAGCAGCTCGGGACAGGGCATTTATCAGCCCCAGCATTTT. Translating gives CASSSGQGIYQPQHF.

The rearrangement links TRBV21-1 to TRBJ2-4; the table names TRBD1, a call not compared with the DNA. TRBV21-1 is reported as a pseudogene. CDR3 length: 16 amino acids. CDR3 residues: CASINKWTGAKNIQYF. The CDR3 nucleotides read TGTGCCAGCATCAACAAATGGACAGGAGCTAAAAACATTCAGTACTTC.

This sequence joins TRBV5-4 and TRBJ2-1; TRBD2 matches 7 bases. The CDR3 spans 15 residues. The V gene end was trimmed by 1 base and the J gene end by 2 bases; junction bases not matched to a gene: 3. Germline CDR1 SGHNT, CDR2 YYREEE (reference sequence). The CDR3 sequence is CASSLRRETYNEQFF. CDR3 nucleotides: TGTGCCAGCAGCTTGAGGCGGGAGACCTACAATGAGCAGTTCTTC. The variable domain in full, completed from reference TRBV5-4 and TRBJ2-1, reads ETGVTQSPTHLIKTRGQQVTLRCSSQSGHNTVSWYQQALGQGPQFIFQYYREEENGRGNFPPRFSGLQFPNYSSELNVNALELDDSALYLCASSLRRETYNEQFFGPGTRLTVL.

This rearrangement joins TRBV19 to TRBJ2-1; 9 bases align to TRBD2. The CDR3 is 16 amino acids. The germline V gene encodes CDR1 LNHDA and CDR2 SQIVND (reference sequence). Trimming took 1 base from V and 1 from J; bases not matched to a gene: 2. CDR3 sequence: CASSIALAGSYNEQFF. The CDR3, as DNA: TGTGCCAGTAGTATAGCGCTAGCGGGATCCTACAATGAGCAGTTCTTC.

The rearrangement uses TRBV4-2 and TRBJ2-7; unclear D gene. Germline lookup yields CDR1 LGHNA and CDR2 YNFKEQ. Trimming pared 5 bases from V and 2 bases from J, leaving 7 bases between. The CDR3 length is 12 residues. Written as DNA, the CDR3 is TGTGCCAGCAGCTTCCTAACCTACGAGCAGTACTTC. Its protein is CASSFLTYEQYF.

The gene calls are TRBV7-9 and TRBJ1-1; no definite D call. The CDR3 extends over 12 amino acids. Per germline, CDR1 SEHNR and CDR2 FQNEAQ (reference sequence). V lost 1 base, J lost 7 bases, and 7 bases lay in between. CDR3 sequence reads: CASSLGSREAFF. The CDR3 DNA reads as TGTGCCAGCAGCTTAGGATCGCGTGAAGCTTTCTTT.

The gene calls are TRBV4-2 and TRBJ2-7, with 9 nucleotides matching TRBD2. J was trimmed by 2 bases and V by 0 bases; bases with no gene match: 5. The CDR3 consists of 16 residues. Germline loops: CDR1 LGHNA, CDR2 YNFKEQ. The CDR3 loop is CASSQERLAGTYEQYF. The CDR3 nucleotides are TGTGCCAGCAGCCAAGAGCGGCTAGCGGGGACCTACGAGCAGTACTTC.

Comments on this clone: An end of the junction differs from the germline gene, which may be a read error. CDR3 in DNA: TGTGCTAGCAGCTTATCCAGCGGGAGTACCGGGGAGCTGTTTTTT. It codes for CASSLSSGSTGELFF. The gene calls are TRBV7-7 and TRBJ2-2, with TRBD2 matching 8 bases. Germline-derived CDR1 and CDR2 are SSHAT and FNYEAQ (reference sequence). The CDR3 extends over 15 amino acids.

The chain uses TRBV9 and TRBJ2-3; D might be TRBD2 (5 bases). CDR1 is SGDLS and CDR2 is YYNGEE in the germline V gene. V lost 3 bases and J 1 base, leaving 9 bases between the germline ends. CDR3 length equals 14 residues. The DNA of the CDR3 is TGTGCCAGCAGCGATTTCGGGGGCACAGATACGCAGTATTTT. Protein product: CASSDFGGTDTQYF.

This clone showed up just once. The rearrangement links TRBV11-3 to TRBJ1-1; 7 positions match TRBD1. After removal of 5 bases from V and 6 bases from J, the junction contained 6 bases not matched to a gene. This CDR3 spans 13 amino acids. Germline V gives CDR1 SGHNT, CDR2 YENEEA. For the CDR3, the DNA is TGTGCCAGCAGCAACGGCCAGGGGGCTGAAGCTTTCTTT. Its translation: CASSNGQGAEAFF.

This rearrangement joins TRBV5-1 to TRBJ2-7, with a weak D call TRBD1 (6 bases). The germline V gene encodes CDR1 SGHRS and CDR2 YFSETQ. The CDR3 is 15 amino acids. V lost 4 bases to trimming and J lost 5 bases, with 19 bases between them. The CDR3 sequence is CASSLQGRFGDEQYF. CDR3 sequence (DNA): TGCGCCAGCAGCCTACAGGGAAGGTTCGGTGACGAGCAGTACTTC.

In this sample, this clone turned up once. This rearrangement joins TRBV6-6 to TRBJ2-1; 7 bases line up with TRBD1. The length of the CDR3 is 15 residues. After removal of 7 bases from V and 6 bases from J, the junction contained 12 bases not matched to a gene. Germline V gene data show CDR1 as MNHNY and CDR2 as SVGAGI (reference sequence). The CDR3 DNA reads TGTGCCAGCATCAGAGGGTGGACAGGTGGCAATGAGCAGTTCTTC. Encoded protein: CASIRGWTGGNEQFF.

This sequence joins TRBV12-5 and TRBJ2-3, with 7 bases identical to TRBD2. V gave up 2 bases and J gave up 0 bases; unmatched junction bases: 11. This CDR3 has 18 amino acids. Per the germline V gene, CDR1 is LGHNT and CDR2 is FRNRAP. Written as DNA, the CDR3 is TGTGCTAGTGGTTTGACCGTCGCCCCTAGCGGTAGCACAGATACGCAGTATTTT. This encodes CASGLTVAPSGSTDTQYF.

The rearrangement links TRBV7-9 to TRBJ2-1, with D uncertain. The germline gives CDR1 SEHNR, CDR2 FQNEAQ (reference sequence). V was trimmed by 3 bases and J by 12 bases, leaving 3 bases between them. The CDR3 spans 9 residues. The CDR3 sequence is CASSFGQFF. The CDR3 DNA sequence: TGTGCCAGCAGCTTCGGGCAGTTCTTC. The full variable domain, completed using reference TRBV7-9 and TRBJ2-1, is DTGVSQNPRHKITKRGQNVTFRCDPISEHNRLYWYRQTLGQGPEFLTYFQNEAQLEKSRLLSDRFSAERPKGSFSTLEIQRTEQGDSAMYLCASSFGQFFGPGTRLTVL.

J is TRBJ2-1 and V is TRBV19, with D tentatively TRBD1 (5 bases). Germline V gives CDR1 LNHDA, CDR2 SQIVND (reference sequence). V dropped 0 bases and J dropped 9 bases, with 12 bases sitting between them. The CDR3 has 14 residues. The CDR3 sequence: CASSIEGLPIEQFF. The CDR3 DNA sequence: TGTGCCAGTAGTATAGAGGGGCTGCCAATTGAGCAGTTCTTC.

The rearrangement links TRBV5-5 to TRBJ1-1; maybe TRBD1 (5 bases). This CDR3 contains 14 residues. V lost 6 bases, J lost 5 bases, and 17 bases lay in between. In germline, CDR1 is SGHKS, CDR2 YYEKEE (reference sequence). CDR3 sequence: CASIVSGKGTEAFF. Here the CDR3 DNA reads TGTGCCAGCATCGTTTCAGGGAAGGGGACTGAAGCTTTCTTT. Drawing the rest from reference TRBV5-5 and TRBJ1-1, the complete variable domain is DAGVTQSPTHLIKTRGQQVTLRCSPISGHKSVSWYQQVLGQGPQFIFQYYEKEERGRGNFPDRFSARQFPNYSSELNVNALLLGDSALYLCASIVSGKGTEAFFGQGTRLTVV.

Details on this clone: This sample also contains other DNA sequences that code for the same CDR3. The chain combines TRBV5-1 with TRBJ2-1, with no clear D. V was clipped by 4 bases and J by 2 bases, with 4 bases between them. The CDR3 runs to 12 residues. In germline, CDR1 is SGHRS, CDR2 YFSETQ. CDR3 amino acids: CASSGTYNEQFF. CDR3 coding DNA: TGCGCCAGCAGCGGTACCTACAATGAGCAGTTCTTC.

The chain is built from TRBV7-8 and TRBJ2-7; D possibly corresponds to TRBD1 (6 bases). This CDR3 is 17 amino acids long. Trimming cost V 1 base and J 7 bases, with 23 bases left between them. The V gene's germline CDR1 is SGHVS and CDR2 FQNEAQ. DNA for the CDR3: TGTGCCAGCAGCTTAGTCACAGGGTCGGCCCCTTTGAGGGAGCAGTACTTC. It translates to CASSLVTGSAPLREQYF.

This sequence joins TRBV10-3 and TRBJ2-2, with no clear D. The V end was cut by 2 bases, the J end by 6 bases, with 4 bases between. The CDR3 contains 12 residues. Germline V CDR1 and CDR2: ENHRY, SYGVKD. The CDR3 sequence is CAISETAGELFF. CDR3 bases: TGTGCCATCAGTGAGACGGCCGGGGAGCTGTTTTTT.